Detailed here is one T cell receptor (beta chain). Only in-frame clones appear in the TCRdb table, and some are missing; sequencing was by immunoSEQ multiplex PCR. This table has tens of thousands of clones, about 91% appearing once. V shed 5 bases and J 4 bases; nucleotides not matched to a gene: 1. This CDR3 comprises 13 residues. The germline CDR1 and CDR2 sequences are SGHRS and YFSETQ. This record comes from a study of T cells after somatic rescue of genetic block. The chain joins TRBV5-1 to TRBJ2-3; 10 positions agree with TRBD1. The TCR sequence derives from a man aged 40-50 years. The sample was peripheral blood mononuclear cells (PBMCs). The CDR3 protein is CASRTGGADTQYF. CDR3 sequence (DNA): TGCGCCAGCAGGACAGGGGGCGCAGATACGCAGTATTTT.